The 2 T cell receptor beta chains listed next were all sequenced from one sample in a study of a mutant IDH1 vaccine in newly diagnosed glioma. The method was immunoSEQ multiplex PCR; TCRdb's version includes in-frame clones alone and lacks a portion of them. The sample records tens of thousands of clones, about 80% being singletons. No antigen is known for these receptors. Time point here: week 5, during vaccination. Each dose of the vaccine consisted of 300 ug of mutant IDH1 20-mer peptide, with topical imiquimod. The starting material was PBMCs, obtained from a glioma patient whose treatment included an IDH1 peptide vaccine. The receptors stem from a woman between 50 and 59 years old with glioma.

This clone was seen more than once but under ten times. V gene TRBV25-1 combines with J gene TRBJ1-1; D might be TRBD1 (5 bases). V was shortened by 8 bases and J by 1 base, with 14 bases between the two germline ends. Germline V gene sequence: CDR1 MGHDK, CDR2 SYGVNS. The CDR3 contains 14 residues. CDR3 amino acids: CASRPAGRNTEAFF. DNA for the CDR3: TGTGCCAGCCGGCCGGCAGGGAGGAACACTGAAGCTTTCTTT.

This chain links TRBV28 with TRBJ1-1, with D perhaps TRBD1 (5 bases). Germline loops: CDR1 MDHEN, CDR2 SYDVKM. The CDR3 runs to 15 residues. Trimming removed 5 bases at V and 12 bases at J, with 25 bases between. The CDR3 spells CASSPLWTTGRRTFF. The CDR3, as DNA: TGTGCCAGCAGTCCCCTCTGGACGACGGGACGGCGGACTTTCTTT.